One and the same sample provided the 21 T cell receptor beta chains below, sequenced in a study of T cells after somatic rescue of genetic block. This table comes from immunoSEQ multiplex PCR, and its TCRdb copy is limited to in-frame clones, with some not included. Of about 15,000 clones in the sample, 60% to 75% were seen once. Sequenced: peripheral blood mononuclear cells (PBMCs). The source of these receptors is a man younger than 30.

This clone was recorded once. The J gene is TRBJ2-1, the V gene TRBV7-3; D is possibly TRBD1 or TRBD2 (5 bases each). Germline V CDR1 and CDR2: SGHTA, FQGTGA. Between the trimmed V and J ends, which lost 3 bases and 3 bases, there was a span of 9 bases. CDR3 length: 14 amino acids. The CDR3 nucleotides read TGTGCCAGCAGCTTGGGACGGGACTACAATGAGCAGTTCTTC. It encodes CASSLGRDYNEQFF.

This clone was seen a single time. The CDR3 reads CASSPRRTNSPLHF. The DNA of the CDR3 is TGTGCCAGCAGCCCCCGACGGACTAATTCACCCCTCCACTTT. The rearrangement joins TRBV9 to TRBJ1-6; D uncertain. The CDR3 sequence is 14 residues long. The V end was cut by 4 bases, the J end by 6 bases, with 11 bases between. Germline-derived CDR1 and CDR2 are SGDLS and YYNGEE.

V is TRBV7-7 and J is TRBJ2-4, with D possibly TRBD1 on 5 matching bases. Germline assignment: CDR1 SSHAT and CDR2 FNYEAQ (reference sequence). Deletions cut 3 bases from V and 6 bases from J, with 9 bases between. The CDR3 contains 13 residues. CDR3 nucleotide sequence: TGTGCCAGCAGCTTCTCTCAGGGAAACATTCAGTACTTC. This encodes CASSFSQGNIQYF.

This clone is labeled as medium-sized. The V call is TRBV13, the J call TRBJ2-2; D gene unclear. The CDR3 spans 13 residues. The germline V and J ends were trimmed by 6 bases and 3 bases, with 8 bases remaining between them. The germline V gene encodes CDR1 PRHDT and CDR2 FYEKMQ (reference sequence). CDR3 coding DNA: TGTGCCAGCAGTTTCCAGGACACCGGGGAGCTGTTTTTT. Amino acid sequence: CASSFQDTGELFF. Variable domain in full (rest from reference TRBV13 and TRBJ2-2): AAGVIQSPRHLIKEKRETATLKCYPIPRHDTVYWYQQGPGQDPQFLISFYEKMQSDKGSIPDRFSAQQFSDYHSELNMSSLELGDSALYFCASSFQDTGELFFGEGSRLTVL.

In its sample, this clone was seen once. The chain carries TRBV5-1 and TRBJ2-3; 11 bases match TRBD2. The CDR3 has 15 amino acids. Per the germline V gene, CDR1 is SGHRS and CDR2 is YFSETQ. With 4 bases clipped from V and 2 bases from J, the junction kept 3 bases outside the gene matches. The chain's CDR3 is CASSRGLADTDTQYF. The CDR3, as DNA: TGCGCCAGCAGCAGGGGACTAGCGGACACAGATACGCAGTATTTT.

The V and J genes are TRBV27 and TRBJ2-5; no clear D gene. CDR1 and CDR2 from the germline V gene are MNHEY and SMNVEV (reference sequence). This CDR3 is 14 amino acids long. Trimming pared 6 bases from V and 1 base from J, leaving 12 bases between. The CDR3 DNA is TGTGCCAGCAGCCCCGGATTTTTCCAAGAGACCCAGTACTTC. Residues: CASSPGFFQETQYF.

The chain couples TRBV12-5 to TRBJ2-5; 8 bases are shared with TRBD2. The germline gives CDR1 LGHNT, CDR2 FRNRAP. Trimming took 4 bases from V and 4 from J; bases not matched to a gene: 8. The CDR3 is 15 amino acids. The chain's CDR3 is CASGSPAGEGETQYF. CDR3 in DNA: TGTGCTAGTGGTTCGCCAGCGGGAGAAGGAGAGACCCAGTACTTC.

This clone was seen only once. The J gene is TRBJ2-7, the V gene TRBV5-1; 11 nucleotides match TRBD2. The CDR3 totals 12 residues. V gave up 4 bases and J gave up 9 bases; unmatched junction bases: 3. Germline loops: CDR1 SGHRS, CDR2 YFSETQ. The CDR3: CASSGGLAGQYF. The CDR3 DNA is TGCGCCAGCAGCGGCGGACTAGCGGGGCAGTACTTC.

The V gene is TRBV6-6, the J gene TRBJ2-2; D is possibly TRBD1 (6 bases). Trimming shortened V by 4 bases and J by 1 base, and 7 bases separated the two germline ends. This CDR3 comprises 14 residues. Germline CDR1 is MNHNY and CDR2 is SVGAGI (reference sequence). In DNA, the CDR3 is TGTGCCAGCAGTTCGGACAGGAACACCGGGGAGCTGTTTTTT. It encodes CASSSDRNTGELFF.

The chain couples TRBV5-8 to TRBJ2-3; perhaps TRBD2 as D (5 bases). Trimming took off 5 bases at V and 0 bases at J, with 13 bases between the two ends. The germline V gene has CDR1 SGHTS and CDR2 YDEGEE. This CDR3 is built from 15 residues. The CDR3 region has the DNA TGTGCCAGCAGAGGTATAGGCGGGAGCACAGATACGCAGTATTTT. Its protein is CASRGIGGSTDTQYF.

CDR3 in amino acids: CASSLADRKQETQYF. Written as DNA, the CDR3 is TGTGCCAGCAGCTTAGCAGACAGAAAACAAGAGACCCAGTACTTC. The genes are TRBV7-9 and TRBJ2-5; D might be TRBD1 (5 bases). The ends were cut back, 0 bases at V and 2 bases at J, with 10 bases in the middle. The CDR3 is 15 residues long. From germline, CDR1 is SEHNR and CDR2 FQNEAQ (reference sequence). The variable domain in full, completed from reference TRBV7-9 and TRBJ2-5, reads DTGVSQNPRHKITKRGQNVTFRCDPISEHNRLYWYRQTLGQGPEFLTYFQNEAQLEKSRLLSDRFSAERPKGSFSTLEIQRTEQGDSAMYLCASSLADRKQETQYFGPGTRLLVL.

This clone appeared a single time. The rearrangement links TRBV7-6 to TRBJ2-2; 9 nucleotides agree with TRBD2. The CDR3 has 15 residues. Germline CDR1 reads SGHVS; CDR2 reads FNYEAQ. V lost 1 base and J lost 6; bases outside the gene matches: 3. The CDR3 nucleotides are TGTGCCAGCAGCTTAGGACTAGCGGTCGCCGGGGAGCTGTTTTTT. This codes for CASSLGLAVAGELFF.

The V and J genes are TRBV2 and TRBJ2-3; no reliable D call. CDR1 and CDR2 (germline): SNHLY, FYNNEI. The CDR3 length is 12 residues. Between the trimmed V and J ends, which lost 4 bases and 2 bases, there was a span of 4 bases. Here the CDR3 DNA reads TGTGCCAGCAGTGTACTCACAGATACGCAGTATTTT. Protein product: CASSVLTDTQYF.

The chain has TRBV6-5 and TRBJ1-6; TRBD1 matches at 9 bases. The CDR3 runs 15 residues. CDR1 MNHEY and CDR2 SVGAGI come from the germline V gene. Trimming at V came to 5 bases and at J to 7 bases, leaving 6 bases not matched to a gene. The CDR3 DNA is TGTGCCAGCAGTCCCAGGACAGGGGTGAATTCACCCCTCCACTTT. It specifies CASSPRTGVNSPLHF.

The genes are TRBV5-1 and TRBJ1-1; D remains ambiguous. V was shortened by 0 bases and J by 4 bases, with 7 bases between the two germline ends. In germline, CDR1 is SGHRS, CDR2 YFSETQ. This CDR3 region has 13 residues. CDR3 coding DNA: TGCGCCAGCAGCTTGGCCCTATTCACTGAAGCTTTCTTT. Its translation: CASSLALFTEAFF.

The chain joins TRBV6-5 to TRBJ2-7, with D possibly being TRBD2 (5 bases). Trimming took off 0 bases at V and 2 bases at J, with 5 bases between the two ends. The germline gives CDR1 MNHEY, CDR2 SVGAGI. This CDR3 spans 13 amino acids. CDR3 nucleotides: TGTGCCAGCAGTTACTCGAGGGCCTACGAGCAGTACTTC. Translation gives CASSYSRAYEQYF.

This chain joins TRBV4-2 and TRBJ1-4; D possibly corresponds to TRBD1 (5 bases). The germline V and J ends were trimmed by 0 bases and 0 bases, with 14 bases remaining between them. The CDR3 consists of 18 residues. Germline assignment: CDR1 LGHNA and CDR2 YNFKEQ. The CDR3 bases are TGTGCCAGCAGCCAAGAGAGGAACAGGCCCGCAACTAATGAAAAACTGTTTTTT. This sequence encodes CASSQERNRPATNEKLFF.

The chain recombines TRBV19 with TRBJ2-1; the D is unclear. V was cut by 3 bases and J by 7 bases, with 7 bases left in between. Germline values: CDR1 LNHDA, CDR2 SQIVND (reference sequence). The CDR3 is 12 amino acids. CDR3 protein: CASSIWENEQFF. The CDR3, as DNA: TGTGCCAGTAGTATTTGGGAAAATGAGCAGTTCTTC. Looking up the rest from reference TRBV19 and TRBJ2-1 gives the full variable domain: DGGITQSPKYLFRKEGQNVTLSCEQNLNHDAMYWYRQDPGQGLRLIYYSQIVNDFQKGDIAEGYSVSREKKESFPLTVTSAQKNPTAFYLCASSIWENEQFFGPGTRLTVL.

The CDR3 region is CASSLLGTPYNEQFF. For the CDR3, the DNA is TGTGCCAGCAGCCTACTTGGGACTCCCTACAATGAGCAGTTCTTC. The genes are TRBV7-6 and TRBJ2-1; D is perhaps TRBD2 (6 bases). Germline CDR1 and CDR2: SGHVS and FNYEAQ. V lost 5 bases to trimming and J lost 2 bases, with 13 bases between them. The CDR3 consists of 15 residues.

In this sample, this clone turned up a few times. The rearrangement joins TRBV7-6 to TRBJ1-3; a weak D match, TRBD1 (5 bases). V lost 5 bases and J lost 4, with 15 bases in between. CDR3 length equals 15 residues. The germline CDR1 and CDR2 sequences are SGHVS and FNYEAQ. This chain's CDR3 is CASSRRSGDGNTIYF. The CDR3 nucleotides are TGTGCCAGCAGCCGACGGTCCGGGGACGGAAACACCATATATTTT.

This clone is judged large. The chain couples TRBV14 to TRBJ2-7; the D is unclear. The CDR3 contains 14 residues. Deletions cut 5 bases from V and 3 bases from J, with 14 bases between. CDR1 is SGHDN and CDR2 is FVKESK in the germline V gene. CDR3 amino acids: CASSSGSQDYEQYF. CDR3 bases: TGTGCCAGCAGCTCCGGGTCCCAAGACTACGAGCAGTACTTC. Supplemented by reference TRBV14 and TRBJ2-7, the full variable domain reads EAGVTQFPSHSVIEKGQTVTLRCDPISGHDNLYWYRRVMGKEIKFLLHFVKESKQDESGMPNNRFLAERTGGTYSTLKVQPAELEDSGVYFCASSSGSQDYEQYFGPGTRLTVT.